Listed below are T cell receptor beta chains from one sample, sequenced in a study of T cells in Graves' hyperthyroidism and ophthalmopathy. TCRdb reprocessed the multiplex PCR reads via MiXCR and lists one record per CDR3 protein. This sample has 330,000 or so distinct CDR3 sequences, with around a sixth found just once. The source material was blood. The receptors originated from a woman between 40 and 55 years old with Graves' ophthalmopathy. The CDR3 runs from the conserved cysteine through the conserved F or W. A D gene is named only where the DNA matches it firmly. Size is omitted from some rows. Given values are once, few, many or a class for expanded clones.

d_call clone_size j_call v_call cdr3_aa cdr3_nt
. many TRBJ2-7 TRBV11-2 CASSFVAGEQYF TGTGCCAGCAGCTTCGTGGCTGGGGAGCAGTACTTC
. many TRBJ2-5 TRBV5-1 CASSLPTQETQYF TGCGCCAGCAGCTTGCCAACTCAAGAGACCCAGTACTTC
TRBD1 . TRBJ1-1 TRBV6-1 CASSPLTGDTEAFF TGTGCCAGCTCACCTCTCACAGGGGACACTGAAGCTTTCTTT
TRBD2 . TRBJ2-7 TRBV20-1 CSARPGGSEIEQYF TGCAGTGCTAGGCCTGGCGGGAGTGAGATCGAGCAGTACTTC
TRBD2 many TRBJ2-7 TRBV2 CASSDGRTHEQYF TGTGCCAGCAGTGACGGGAGGACCCACGAGCAGTACTTC
TRBD2 once TRBJ2-5 TRBV27 CASSSRLAGRGETQYF TGTGCCAGCAGTTCGCGACTAGCGGGAAGGGGAGAGACCCAGTACTTC
. few TRBJ2-7 TRBV5-6 CASSRWGVEGSYEQYF TGTGCCAGCAGCCGGTGGGGAGTCGAAGGCTCCTACGAGCAGTACTTC
. once TRBJ2-7 TRBV11-3 CASSPVMEDSEQSF TGTGCCAGCAGCCCTGTAATGGAAGATAGCGAGCAGTCCTTC
TRBD1 many TRBJ2-5 TRBV7-2 CASSLSGQGQETQYF TGTGCCAGCAGCTTATCCGGACAGGGGCAAGAGACCCAGTACTTC
. many TRBJ2-2 TRBV30 CAWSPGVGELFF TGTGCCTGGAGCCCGGGGGTCGGGGAGCTGTTTTTT
. many TRBJ1-1 TRBV6-1 CASSGRLGEAFF TGTGCCAGCAGTGGGAGGCTGGGTGAAGCTTTCTTT
. many TRBJ2-2 TRBV6-1 CASSQNRFHGELFF TGTGCCAGCAGTCAAAACAGGTTTCACGGGGAGCTGTTTTTT
. . TRBJ1-6 TRBV6-1 CASRDGNSPLHF TGTGCCAGCAGGGACGGTAATTCACCCCTCCACTTT
. few TRBJ2-3 TRBV6-1 CASSPTTTRTDTQYF TGTGCCAGCAGCCCTACTACTACTCGCACAGATACGCAGTATTTT
. many TRBJ2-2 TRBV28 CASRPGSTGELFF TGTGCCAGCAGACCGGGAAGCACCGGGGAGCTGTTTTTT
TRBD1 many TRBJ1-1 TRBV30 CAWSNRGRRGNTEAFF TGTGCCTGGAGTAACAGGGGGAGGCGTGGGAACACTGAAGCTTTCTTT
TRBD2 many TRBJ2-7 TRBV15 CATSPGGRGNEQYF TGTGCCACCAGTCCGGGAGGGAGAGGGAACGAGCAGTACTTC
. . TRBJ2-5 TRBV28 CASGDGDKKETQYF TGTGCCAGCGGTGATGGGGACAAGAAAGAGACCCAGTACTTC
TRBD2 few TRBJ2-7 TRBV3-1 CASSQLRPSGSLGEQYF TGTGCCAGCAGCCAGCTCCGCCCTAGCGGGTCCCTCGGCGAGCAGTACTTC
. . TRBJ2-6 TRBV20-1 CSATVQGSGANVLTF TGCAGTGCAACCGTACAAGGGTCTGGGGCCAACGTCCTGACTTTC
TRBD2 many TRBJ2-7 TRBV14 CASSQLLREGRREQYF TGTGCCAGCAGCCAACTGTTGCGGGAGGGCCGACGCGAGCAGTACTTC
. many TRBJ2-7 TRBV15 CATSRTDRLTYEQYF TGTGCCACCAGCAGAACCGACAGGCTAACCTACGAGCAGTACTTC